Presented here are 27 T cell receptor beta chains from one specimen sequenced in a study of T cells after yellow fever vaccination. TCRdb reanalysed the 5' RACE reads using MiXCR and keeps one entry per CDR3 protein. The sample shows roughly 330,000 distinct CDR3 sequences, around 4.1% of them seen only once. This specimen was PBMCs, taken 5 days after the yellow fever booster vaccination. The source is a man between 18 and 29 years old who received the YFV17D yellow fever vaccine.

This clonotype was counted ten times or more. This chain links TRBV28 with TRBJ2-7, with a weak D call TRBD2 (6 bases). CDR1 and CDR2 from the germline V gene are MDHEN and SYDVKM. Trimming took 5 bases from V and 3 from J, leaving 26 bases between them. The CDR3 has 18 amino acids. CDR3 loop: CASSTLGRGFSHHYEQYV. For the CDR3, the DNA is TGTGCCAGCAGTACCCTCGGGCGGGGCTTTTCCCACCACTACGAGCAGTACGTC.

This clonotype came up many times. DNA for the CDR3: TGCAGCGCCAGGACAGGACCGAACACTGAAGCTTTCTTT. Amino acids: CSARTGPNTEAFF. This chain links TRBV29-1 with TRBJ1-1; 7 nucleotides match TRBD1. The CDR3 is 13 amino acids. V gave up 7 bases and J gave up 1 base; unmatched junction bases: 6. Looked up from germline, CDR1 is SQVTM and CDR2 is ANQGSEA.

This clonotype occurred a few times. CDR3: CATSRDLGQGTNVLTF. Written as DNA, the CDR3 is TGTGCCACCAGCAGAGATCTGGGACAGGGAACCAACGTCCTGACTTTC. The J gene is TRBJ2-6, the V gene TRBV15, with 9 bases fitting TRBD1. Losses at the gene ends were 0 bases for V and 8 bases for J; bases not matched to a gene: 5. Germline V gene data show CDR1 as LNHNV and CDR2 as YYDKDF (reference sequence). The CDR3 length is 16 residues.

The V call is TRBV7-9, the J call TRBJ2-3, with 8 bases aligning to TRBD1. V lost 1 base to trimming and J lost 3 bases; unmatched junction nucleotides: 6. The germline V gene encodes CDR1 SEHNR and CDR2 FQNEAQ (reference sequence). The length of the CDR3 is 16 residues. The DNA for the CDR3 is TGTGCCAGCAGCTTAGACAGGGGGAGTGGTACAGATACGCAGTATTTT. It yields the protein CASSLDRGSGTDTQYF. Supplemented by reference TRBV7-9 and TRBJ2-3, the full variable domain reads DTGVSQNPRHKITKRGQNVTFRCDPISEHNRLYWYRQTLGQGPEFLTYFQNEAQLEKSRLLSDRFSAERPKGSFSTLEIQRTEQGDSAMYLCASSLDRGSGTDTQYFGPGTRLTVL.

The V call is TRBV3-1, the J call TRBJ1-1, with D hard to call. The ends were cut back, 4 bases at V and 0 bases at J, with 12 bases in the middle. The CDR3 extends over 15 amino acids. CDR1 and CDR2 from the germline V gene are LGHDT and YNNKEL (reference sequence). The CDR3 region is CASSRGRGLNTEAFF. The CDR3, as DNA: TGTGCCAGCAGCCGAGGGAGAGGGTTGAACACTGAAGCTTTCTTT.

Comments on this clonotype: One end of the junction varies from germline; a read error may be responsible. This sequence joins TRBV14 and TRBJ1-1, with D unresolved. Germline V gene lookup returns CDR1 SGHDN and CDR2 FVKESK. The CDR3 has 14 residues. CDR3: CAGSQGGRSAKAFF. The CDR3 DNA reads TGTGCCGGCAGCCAAGGAGGTAGAAGCGCGAAAGCTTTCTTT.

This clonotype was counted between two and nine times. The V call is TRBV20-1, the J call TRBJ2-3; 8 bases agree with TRBD2. In germline, CDR1 is DFQATT, CDR2 SNEGSKA (reference sequence). The CDR3 contains 14 residues. The ends lost 3 bases at V and 7 bases at J; junction bases unmatched: 9. The CDR3 nucleotides are TGCAGTGCTAGTGGCACTAGCGGCACGTATACGCAGTATTTT. Translating it yields CSASGTSGTYTQYF.

This clonotype was found many times. The chain has TRBV6-2 or TRBV6-3 and TRBJ2-1; 13 bases line up with TRBD2. Per germline, CDR1 MNHEY and CDR2 SVGEGT. The CDR3 totals 17 residues. V shed 0 bases, J shed 10 bases, and the junction held 9 bases outside the gene matches. In nucleotides, the CDR3 is TGTGCCAGCAGTTACTCCACCGGGGAACTAGCGGGAGGGGAGCAGTTCTTC. This gives the protein CASSYSTGELAGGEQFF.

This clonotype was seen at least ten times. The chain employs TRBV7-6 and TRBJ2-7; no firm D call. The CDR3 has 14 residues. The V gene's germline CDR1 is SGHVS and CDR2 FNYEAQ. V lost 3 bases, J lost 0 bases, and 9 bases lay in between. CDR3 amino acids: CASSFRTDSYEQYF. In DNA form, the CDR3 reads TGTGCCAGCAGCTTTCGGACGGACTCCTACGAGCAGTACTTC. The variable domain in full, with the rest retrieved from reference TRBV7-6 and TRBJ2-7, is GAGVSQSPRYKVTKRGQDVALRCDPISGHVSLYWYRQALGQGPEFLTYFNYEAQQDKSGLPNDRFSAERPEGSISTLTIQRTEQRDSAMYRCASSFRTDSYEQYFGPGTRLTVT.

Comments on this clonotype: A much larger clonotype is one base distant, so this may be a read error. The rearrangement links TRBV19 to TRBJ1-4; no clear D. The germline gives CDR1 LNHDA, CDR2 SQIVND (reference sequence). This CDR3 comprises 13 residues. The CDR3 loop is CASRSYRGEELFF. CDR3 sequence (DNA): TGTGCCAGTAGATCCTACCGGGGTGAAGAACTGTTTTTT.

The V gene is TRBV12-3 or TRBV12-4, the J gene TRBJ2-7; the match to TRBD1 covers 9 bases. The CDR3 loop spans 13 amino acids. The V gene end was trimmed by 6 bases and the J gene end by 3 bases; junction bases not matched to a gene: 3. The CDR3 loop reads CASRGQGLYEQYF. The CDR3 DNA sequence: TGTGCCAGCAGGGGACAGGGACTCTACGAGCAGTACTTC.

The chain has TRBV4-1 and TRBJ1-4, with 9 bases that match TRBD1. The CDR3 is 17 amino acids. CDR1 and CDR2 from the germline V gene are MGHRA and YSYEKL. The V gene end was trimmed by 3 bases and the J gene end by 8 bases; junction bases not matched to a gene: 13. The CDR3 DNA sequence: TGCGCCAGCAGCCATCCCGGGAGGGACAGGGAGGACGAAAAACTGTTTTTT. Translation gives CASSHPGRDREDEKLFF.

In this sample, this clonotype turned up many times. The chain joins TRBV5-6 to TRBJ2-3; D is ambiguous. With 1 base removed from V and 5 bases from J, the gap between germline ends came to 2 bases. Germline assignment: CDR1 SGHDT and CDR2 YYEEEE. The CDR3 runs to 11 residues. CDR3: CASSLQDTQYF. Here the CDR3 DNA reads TGTGCCAGCAGCTTGCAAGATACGCAGTATTTT.

This clonotype was counted ten times or more. This sequence joins TRBV5-1 and TRBJ2-5; 8 nucleotides line up with TRBD2. The CDR3 contains 14 residues. Trimming removed 7 bases from V and 5 bases from J; junction bases left unmatched: 10. Germline CDR1 is SGHRS and CDR2 is YFSETQ. CDR3 bases: TGCGCCAGCCGCATTAGCGGGGTTACGGAGACCCAGTACTTC. Residues: CASRISGVTETQYF.

This clonotype has at least ten counts. The rearrangement uses TRBV5-1 and TRBJ1-1, with TRBD1 matching over 7 bases. CDR1 and CDR2 from the germline V gene are SGHRS and YFSETQ. This CDR3 is 18 amino acids long. V shed 0 bases, J shed 0 bases, and the junction held 11 bases outside the gene matches. CDR3 in DNA: TGCGCCAGCAGCTTGGCCATTAGGGACAGAGCCATGAACACTGAAGCTTTCTTT. Its translation is CASSLAIRDRAMNTEAFF.

This clonotype has just a few counts. The J gene is TRBJ2-1, the V gene TRBV5-1; D gene unclear. The germline CDR1 and CDR2 sequences are SGHRS and YFSETQ. V was shortened by 3 bases and J by 7 bases, with 8 bases between the two germline ends. The CDR3 length is 12 residues. CDR3 amino acids: CASSWAVNEQFF. CDR3 DNA: TGCGCCAGCAGCTGGGCCGTGAATGAGCAGTTCTTC.

J is TRBJ2-1 and V is TRBV5-1, with D maybe TRBD1 (5 bases). V lost 4 bases to trimming and J lost 7 bases, with 15 bases between them. The germline V gene encodes CDR1 SGHRS and CDR2 YFSETQ. The CDR3 has 14 residues. This chain's CDR3 is CASSTDPQENEQFF. As DNA, the CDR3 is TGCGCCAGCAGCACCGATCCACAGGAGAATGAGCAGTTCTTC. The whole variable domain, remainder taken from reference TRBV5-1 and TRBJ2-1, is KAGVTQTPRYLIKTRGQQVTLSCSPISGHRSVSWYQQTPGQGLQFLFEYFSETQRNKGNFPGRFSGRQFSNSRSEMNVSTLELGDSALYLCASSTDPQENEQFFGPGTRLTVL.

This clonotype was found many times. The rearrangement joins TRBV28 to TRBJ1-5; 7 bases agree with TRBD1. This CDR3 contains 17 residues. Germline assignment: CDR1 MDHEN and CDR2 SYDVKM. V lost 6 bases, J lost 7 bases, and 18 bases stayed unmatched. This CDR3 reads CASRLLGGQGVWQPQHF. The CDR3 region has the DNA TGTGCCAGCAGGTTGTTAGGGGGGCAGGGGGTTTGGCAGCCCCAGCATTTT.

The chain has TRBV29-1 and TRBJ2-3; 7 nucleotides agree with TRBD2. Per germline, CDR1 SQVTM and CDR2 ANQGSEA. This CDR3 contains 14 residues. V lost 7 bases, J lost 3 bases, and 10 bases stayed unmatched. CDR3 sequence reads: CSERGRDGTDTQYF. The CDR3, as DNA: TGCAGCGAAAGAGGGAGGGATGGGACAGATACGCAGTATTTT.

This clonotype was detected a few times. The chain has TRBV20-1 and TRBJ2-2, with D tentatively TRBD1 (5 bases). The V end lost 0 bases, the J end lost 7 bases, and 15 bases lay between the germline ends. This CDR3 is 15 amino acids long. The germline V gene has CDR1 DFQATT and CDR2 SNEGSKA (reference sequence). This chain's CDR3 is CSARDTGRVIGELFF. DNA for the CDR3: TGCAGTGCTAGAGATACCGGCAGGGTCATCGGGGAGCTGTTTTTT.

J is TRBJ2-3 and V is TRBV10-3, with 9 bases identical to TRBD2. This CDR3 has 16 residues. Losses at the gene ends were 0 bases for V and 4 bases for J; bases not matched to a gene: 5. The germline V gene encodes CDR1 ENHRY and CDR2 SYGVKD. The CDR3 coding sequence is TGTGCCATCAGTGAGTCGCTAGCGGGGAGCCCAGATACGCAGTATTTT. It yields the protein CAISESLAGSPDTQYF.

This clonotype was counted at least ten times. The gene calls are TRBV5-1 and TRBJ1-1; a weak D match, TRBD1 (6 bases). Trimming took off 2 bases at V and 4 bases at J, with 12 bases between the two ends. CDR3 size: 14 residues. The germline gives CDR1 SGHRS, CDR2 YFSETQ. The DNA for the CDR3 is TGCGCCAGCAGCTTCGAGGGGGGAGGCACTGAAGCTTTCTTT. Amino acids: CASSFEGGGTEAFF.

The V call is TRBV5-1, the J call TRBJ2-3, with a possible D match to TRBD1 (6 bases). Trimming shortened V by 4 bases and J by 2 bases, and 11 bases separated the two germline ends. This CDR3 comprises 14 residues. CDR1 is SGHRS, CDR2 YFSETQ, per germline. The CDR3 sequence is CASSRDTATDTQYF. CDR3 DNA: TGCGCCAGCAGCCGGGACACAGCCACAGATACGCAGTATTTT.

The V call is TRBV5-4, the J call TRBJ2-1; D is perhaps TRBD1 (5 bases). This CDR3 spans 15 amino acids. Germline V CDR1 and CDR2: SGHNT, YYREEE (reference sequence). V dropped 7 bases and J dropped 0 bases, with 14 bases sitting between them. CDR3 residues: CASETGESSYNEQFF. The CDR3 DNA sequence: TGTGCCAGCGAAACAGGCGAAAGCTCCTACAATGAGCAGTTCTTC.

The gene calls are TRBV5-1 and TRBJ1-3, with TRBD1 as a possible D gene (5 bases). Trimming took 4 bases from V and 1 from J, leaving 12 bases between them. The CDR3 is made up of 15 amino acids. Germline CDR1 SGHRS, CDR2 YFSETQ. The CDR3 region has the DNA TGCGCCAGCAGCCGGGGACCGAGTTCTGGAAACACCATATATTTT. Translating gives CASSRGPSSGNTIYF.

The genes are TRBV6-5 and TRBJ2-7, with D unclear. The ends were cut back, 0 bases at V and 9 bases at J, with 6 bases in the middle. Germline CDR1 reads MNHEY; CDR2 reads SVGAGI. The CDR3 has 11 residues. CDR3 sequence reads: CASSYSATQYF. CDR3 nucleotides: TGTGCCAGCAGTTACTCGGCGACGCAGTACTTC.

V and J are TRBV30 and TRBJ2-7, with D unresolved. V lost 0 bases and J lost 5, with 5 bases in between. Germline V gene lookup returns CDR1 GTSNPN and CDR2 SVGIG (reference sequence). This CDR3 comprises 11 residues. CDR3: CAWSVANEQYF. The CDR3 region has the DNA TGTGCCTGGAGTGTGGCCAACGAGCAGTACTTC.